The 27 T cell receptor beta chains reported below all come from one sample, sequenced in a study of blood T cell repertoires in COVID-19. The repertoire was sequenced with immunoSEQ multiplex PCR; TCRdb's copy has only in-frame clones and lacks some. The sample yields about 87,000 clones, less than 80% seen once. The sequencing sample was made of peripheral blood. Source of these receptors: a woman aged 45-59 years with acute or convalescent COVID-19.

V and J are TRBV7-8 and TRBJ2-5; 15 nucleotides line up with TRBD2. V lost 4 bases to trimming and J lost 3 bases; unmatched junction nucleotides: 3. The CDR3 is made up of 16 amino acids. Germline-derived CDR1 and CDR2 are SGHVS and FQNEAQ. As DNA, the CDR3 is TGTGCCAGCAGCTGGGGACTAGCGGGGGGAAAAGAGACCCAGTACTTC. It codes for CASSWGLAGGKETQYF.

This clone was counted a single time. This chain's CDR3 is CASSYRAGRSTTDTQYF. For the CDR3, the DNA is TGTGCCAGCAGTTACAGGGCAGGGAGGTCCACAACAGATACGCAGTATTTT. The chain joins TRBV6-2 or TRBV6-3 to TRBJ2-3; D is possibly TRBD2 (6 bases). The CDR3 covers 17 residues. The V gene's germline CDR1 is MNHEY and CDR2 SVGEGT. V lost 2 bases and J lost 3, with 18 bases in between.

By share, this clone counts as medium-sized. The genes are TRBV19 and TRBJ2-3, with 7 bases that match TRBD2. Germline lookup yields CDR1 LNHDA and CDR2 SQIVND (reference sequence). This CDR3 is built from 13 residues. Trimming at V came to 8 bases and at J to 2 bases, leaving 4 bases not matched to a gene. Written as DNA, the CDR3 is TGTGCCAGTGGACTAGGATCCACAGATACGCAGTATTTT. Translating it yields CASGLGSTDTQYF.

The chain combines TRBV2 with TRBJ2-2; 9 bases fit TRBD2. With 4 bases clipped from V and 7 bases from J, the junction kept 7 bases outside the gene matches. This CDR3 comprises 15 residues. The germline V gene has CDR1 SNHLY and CDR2 FYNNEI. CDR3 in DNA: TGTGCCAGCAGTGCCAGCGGGGGGAAGGGCGGGGAGCTGTTTTTT. Residues: CASSASGGKGGELFF.

In nucleotides, the CDR3 is TGTGCCAGCAGGCCAGATTATAGCAATCAGCCCCAGCATTTT. Translating gives CASRPDYSNQPQHF. The rearrangement links TRBV5-5 to TRBJ1-5; D uncertain. This CDR3 is built from 14 residues. The germline V and J ends were trimmed by 5 bases and 0 bases, with 9 bases remaining between them. In germline, CDR1 is SGHKS, CDR2 YYEKEE (reference sequence).

V usage is TRBV30 and J usage is TRBJ1-1, with D unclear. CDR3 length: 13 residues. The V gene's germline CDR1 is GTSNPN and CDR2 SVGIG (reference sequence). V was cut by 1 base and J by 5 bases, with 11 bases left in between. CDR3 sequence (DNA): TGTGCCTGGAGTGGCATAGGGAGGACTGAAGCTTTCTTT. Translated, it gives CAWSGIGRTEAFF.

The chain uses TRBV13 and TRBJ1-2, with D hard to call. This CDR3 region has 13 residues. Trimming shortened V by 1 base and J by 8 bases, and 11 bases separated the two germline ends. Germline V gene sequence: CDR1 PRHDT, CDR2 FYEKMQ (reference sequence). The CDR3 sequence: CASSLDGVGGYTF. CDR3 nucleotides: TGTGCCAGCAGCTTAGACGGGGTGGGCGGCTACACCTTC.

The chain employs TRBV2 and TRBJ1-2, with TRBD1 as a possible D gene (5 bases). The CDR3 runs 15 residues. CDR1 is SNHLY and CDR2 is FYNNEI in the germline V gene. The germline V and J ends were trimmed by 6 bases and 2 bases, with 16 bases remaining between them. CDR3 sequence (DNA): TGTGCCAGCAGCCTCGGCCTGACAGCGAACTATGGCTACACCTTC. Its protein product is CASSLGLTANYGYTF.

The chain uses TRBV3-1 (or the pseudogene TRBV3-2) and TRBJ1-5; 7 positions match TRBD1. J lost 5 bases, V lost 2 bases, and 9 bases had no gene match. The CDR3 totals 16 residues. In germline, CDR1 is LGHDT, CDR2 YNNKEL (reference sequence). The CDR3: CASSQSDRRMDQPQHF. CDR3 bases: TGTGCCAGCAGCCAATCGGACAGGCGCATGGATCAGCCCCAGCATTTT.

The chain couples TRBV21-1 to TRBJ2-3; the table names TRBD2, a call not compared with the DNA. TRBV21-1 is classified as a pseudogene. The CDR3 has 20 amino acids. The CDR3 sequence: CASSKEGAGGRIPSTDTQYF. The DNA of the CDR3 is TGTGCCAGCAGCAAAGAAGGAGCGGGGGGGCGAATCCCAAGCACAGATACGCAGTATTTT.

This clone was seen once. This chain joins TRBV19 and TRBJ2-1, with 10 positions matching TRBD2. CDR1 is LNHDA, CDR2 SQIVND, per germline (reference sequence). V lost 5 bases and J lost 4; bases outside the gene matches: 5. The CDR3 covers 15 residues. CDR3 in DNA: TGTGCCAGTAGTCCTTCTAGCGGGGGATACAATGAGCAGTTCTTC. As protein: CASSPSSGGYNEQFF.

This clone was detected a few times. The J gene is TRBJ1-1, the V gene TRBV11-2; 7 bases map to TRBD1. Germline V gene data show CDR1 as SGHAT and CDR2 as FQNNGV. CDR3 length equals 14 residues. Trimming at V came to 5 bases and at J to 0 bases, leaving 3 bases not matched to a gene. The CDR3 loop reads CASSVGQLNTEAFF. CDR3 bases: TGTGCCAGCAGCGTGGGACAGTTGAACACTGAAGCTTTCTTT.

This chain uses TRBV6-1 with TRBJ2-7, with 8 bases aligning to TRBD2. The CDR3 consists of 14 residues. With 2 bases clipped from V and 6 bases from J, the junction kept 6 bases outside the gene matches. Germline lookup yields CDR1 MNHNS and CDR2 SASEGT. This CDR3 reads CASSETPSGGEQYF. CDR3 DNA: TGTGCCAGCAGTGAAACCCCAAGCGGGGGCGAGCAGTACTTC.

The gene calls are TRBV28 and TRBJ2-3; TRBD2 aligns across 15 bases. The CDR3 is 19 amino acids. V lost 5 bases to trimming and J lost 6 bases; unmatched junction nucleotides: 15. Germline loops: CDR1 MDHEN, CDR2 SYDVKM. The DNA of the CDR3 is TGTGCCAGCAGTGAAGGGACTAGCGGGGGGACCACGTTCCGGGATACGCAGTATTTT. Amino acids: CASSEGTSGGTTFRDTQYF.

This chain's CDR3 is CATSRERGQGGETQYF. The CDR3 DNA reads TGTGCCACCAGCAGAGAGAGGGGACAGGGCGGCGAGACCCAGTACTTC. This chain connects TRBV15 to TRBJ2-5; 9 bases align to TRBD1. Germline V gene lookup returns CDR1 LNHNV and CDR2 YYDKDF (reference sequence). The CDR3 spans 16 residues. V shed 0 bases, J shed 5 bases, and the junction held 7 bases outside the gene matches.

V and J are TRBV20-1 and TRBJ2-5; D is unresolved. Looked up from germline, CDR1 is DFQATT and CDR2 is SNEGSKA (reference sequence). Trimming took off 3 bases at V and 4 bases at J, with 15 bases between the two ends. The CDR3 consists of 14 residues. Here the CDR3 DNA reads TGCAGTGCTAGTCCCCCCACCCCTAGAGAGACCCAGTACTTC. This codes for CSASPPTPRETQYF.

As to this clone: Germline and junction disagree at one end, which may indicate a read error. The J gene is TRBJ1-1, the V gene TRBV13, with D hard to call. This CDR3 is built from 14 residues. Germline-derived CDR1 and CDR2 are PRHDT and FYEKMQ (reference sequence). CDR3 nucleotide sequence: TGTGCCAGCAGGTTAGGTACGGGGAAGCCTGAAGCTTTCTTT. This codes for CASRLGTGKPEAFF.

The chain recombines TRBV7-3 with TRBJ1-1; 10 nucleotides line up with TRBD1. The CDR3 length is 16 residues. Germline V gives CDR1 SGHTA, CDR2 FQGTGA. The V and J ends lost 6 bases and 0 bases, in that order; junction bases with no gene match: 7. The CDR3 sequence is CASSSTGGLVNTEAFF. The CDR3 DNA follows: TGTGCCAGCAGTTCGACAGGGGGCTTGGTGAACACTGAAGCTTTCTTT.

In DNA, the CDR3 is TGTGCCAGCAGTCAAGCAGGGCTAAGCTCCTACGAGCAGTACTTC. Amino acid sequence: CASSQAGLSSYEQYF. The V and J genes are TRBV28 and TRBJ2-7; possible D gene TRBD1, 5 bases. Trimming cost V 5 bases and J 0 bases, with 14 bases left between them. CDR3 size: 15 residues. Germline V gene data show CDR1 as MDHEN and CDR2 as SYDVKM.

The rearrangement joins TRBV5-8 to TRBJ1-5, with D maybe TRBD1 (5 bases). The V gene lost 4 bases and the J gene lost 6 bases, with 14 bases spanning the gap. The CDR3 runs 14 residues. CDR1 is SGHTS and CDR2 is YDEGEE in the germline V gene. CDR3 sequence (DNA): TGTGCCAGCAGCGGGCAGGGCTCGGCTCAGCCCCAGCATTTT. Protein sequence: CASSGQGSAQPQHF.

The chain uses TRBV5-5 and TRBJ1-5, with D uncertain. Trimming stripped 1 base from V and 1 base from J, with 12 bases between. From germline, CDR1 is SGHKS and CDR2 YYEKEE (reference sequence). CDR3 length: 16 amino acids. The CDR3 region has the DNA TGTGCCAGCAGCTTGTGGGAGGGAAGGAGCAATCAGCCCCAGCATTTT. Its translation is CASSLWEGRSNQPQHF.

The chain couples TRBV2 to TRBJ1-3; TRBD1 is a possible D gene (6 bases). The CDR3 totals 15 residues. Germline V gene lookup returns CDR1 SNHLY and CDR2 FYNNEI. The V end was cut by 6 bases, the J end by 3 bases, with 15 bases between. CDR3 protein: CASSPDRSLGNTIYF. In DNA form, the CDR3 reads TGTGCCAGCAGCCCTGACAGGTCCCTTGGAAACACCATATATTTT.

The chain carries TRBV7-9 and TRBJ2-7, with 7 bases matching TRBD1. The CDR3 has 13 amino acids. Germline V gene data show CDR1 as SEHNR and CDR2 as FQNEAQ (reference sequence). Losses at the gene ends were 8 bases for V and 3 bases for J; bases not matched to a gene: 7. The CDR3: CASRDRAGYEQYF. For the CDR3, the DNA is TGTGCCAGCCGCGACAGGGCGGGCTACGAGCAGTACTTC.

This chain connects TRBV6-1 to TRBJ1-1; D uncertain. This CDR3 is 16 amino acids long. V dropped 3 bases and J dropped 0 bases, with 14 bases sitting between them. Germline assignment: CDR1 MNHNS and CDR2 SASEGT. Here the CDR3 DNA reads TGTGCCAGCAGTGATCGTAAGGGAGGAGTGAACACTGAAGCTTTCTTT. Its translation: CASSDRKGGVNTEAFF.

The chain is built from TRBV6-5 and TRBJ2-5, with TRBD2 matching over 9 bases. Germline loops: CDR1 MNHEY, CDR2 SVGAGI. This CDR3 has 13 residues. The junction had 7 bases not matched to a gene; V was cut back by 10 bases and J by 4 bases. The CDR3 coding sequence is TGTGCCACTAGGGGTAGCGGGGGAGAGACCCAGTACTTC. This sequence encodes CATRGSGGETQYF.

The gene calls are TRBV5-1 and TRBJ1-2; TRBD1 is a possible D gene (5 bases). Germline values: CDR1 SGHRS, CDR2 YFSETQ. With 4 bases removed from V and 5 bases from J, the gap between germline ends came to 18 bases. CDR3 length: 15 amino acids. CDR3 amino acids: CASSLEPRAWYGYTF. The CDR3 DNA sequence: TGCGCCAGCAGCCTGGAGCCCAGGGCCTGGTATGGCTACACCTTC.

V gene TRBV7-9 combines with J gene TRBJ2-1; TRBD2 matches 14 bases. The CDR3 is 14 residues long. Germline loops: CDR1 SEHNR, CDR2 FQNEAQ (reference sequence). Losses at the gene ends were 5 bases for V and 12 bases for J; bases not matched to a gene: 6. This CDR3 reads CASSPPGLAGVQFF. DNA for the CDR3: TGTGCCAGCAGCCCGCCGGGACTAGCGGGGGTGCAGTTCTTC.